This paragraph reports one T cell receptor (beta chain). Its antigen is still unknown. No much larger clonotype is one base removed from it; base qualities were not supplied. This sample is drawn from a study of blood T cell repertoires in COVID-19 (dated by TCRdb to 2020 to 2021). Regarding the research as a whole: Collaborator samples came from the United States, Italy and Spain and covered acute and convalescent phases of COVID-19. The material from the prospective study consisted of cDNA or gDNA derived from T cells, B-cell-depleted T cells, or PBMCs. The dataset comprised deeply sampled blood TCRbeta repertoires from subjects exposed to, actively infected with, or recovered from COVID-19. A freely available public database, intended as a resource for researchers studying the immune response to SARS-CoV-2, is where the repertoires were released. Samples came from the ongoing ImmuneRACE study (first 160 participants) plus 1,254 subjects from 6 global collaborators. Sample metadata almost always included a de-identified subject ID, COVID-19 status, age in years and sex. Where available, HLA class I and class II types were taken from metadata supplied by the sample provider and were not determined by assay-based typing. Results and caveats for the whole study, not just this receptor: The amount of clinical and demographic metadata varied by source and participant and was provided uncurated.

The immunoSEQ Assay, a bias-controlled multiplex PCR, was used to amplify TCRbeta CDR3 regions from genomic DNA. Turning to the authors' computational methods: The number of nucleated cells in each sample was estimated from the amplification of reference gene primers within the assay. To quantify the absolute abundance of each unique TCRbeta CDR3 rearrangement, sequence reads were collapsed and filtered. For each sample, productive Simpson clonality was calculated as the square root of Simpson's diversity index over productive rearrangements. Imported from immuneACCESS, the table was reduced by TCRdb to in-frame sequences with V and J called. These copies leave out some clones; in studies compared against another copy, an unresolved V gene accounts for under half, and the cause of the remainder is not known. V, J and clone size reflect that table, while D and trimming were determined from the DNA. The sample profile shows roughly 130,000 clones; around 83% of them were found once. The top ten clones comprise 15% to 20% of the sample.

Whole blood was collected in K2EDTA tubes by collaborating institutions according to the institutions' own protocols. For TCRbeta analysis, collaborator samples were shipped as frozen whole blood, as isolated PBMCs, or as DNA extracted from either sample type. Sample: peripheral blood. The TCR comes from a woman between 50 and 59 years old with acute or convalescent COVID-19.

The CDR3 amino acid sequence is: CASSATQSGGAWDTQYF. In nucleotides, the sequence is TGTGCCAGCAGCGCGACCCAAAGCGGGGGGGCATGGGATACGCAGTATTTT. The chain is assembled from TRBV9 and TRBJ2-3; 10 bases in between match TRBD2. Including cysteine and phenylalanine, the CDR3 has 17 amino acids. Only CDR3 DNA is held: 51 bases, read in frame from base 1. CDR1 SGDLS and CDR2 YYNGEE are derived from the germline V gene. Trimming accounts for 3 bases at V and 6 bases at J, while the number of junction bases matched to no gene is 13.